The 23 T cell receptor beta chains below all came from one sample that was sequenced in a study of siplizumab effects on memory and regulatory T cells. The method was immunoSEQ multiplex PCR; TCRdb's version includes in-frame clones alone and lacks a portion of them. This table has 99,000 or so clones, more than 85% appearing once. Sequenced input: CD4+ T cells sorted from blood. These receptors originate from a human donor in good health.

The chain combines TRBV7-6 with TRBJ2-7; D ambiguous. Germline-derived CDR1 and CDR2 are SGHVS and FNYEAQ. The ends were cut back, 1 base at V and 0 bases at J, with 7 bases in the middle. This CDR3 contains 14 residues. The CDR3 DNA reads TGTGCCAGCAGCTTAGATCTGAGCTCCTACGAGCAGTACTTC. The encoded protein is CASSLDLSSYEQYF.

The CDR3 sequence: CASSPGTGGNEQFF. The CDR3 DNA reads TGTGCCAGCAGCCCCGGGACAGGGGGCAATGAGCAGTTCTTC. The V and J genes are TRBV13 and TRBJ2-1; 11 positions match TRBD1. CDR3 length: 14 residues. With V trimmed by 5 bases and J by 6 bases, 3 bases remained unmatched. The germline V gene encodes CDR1 PRHDT and CDR2 FYEKMQ (reference sequence).

This chain joins TRBV4-3 and TRBJ2-4, with D possibly being TRBD2 (5 bases). Germline CDR1 reads LGHNA; CDR2 reads YSLEER. V was clipped by 0 bases and J by 5 bases, with 11 bases between them. This CDR3 spans 15 amino acids. The CDR3: CASSQDFGRENIQYF. In DNA form, the CDR3 reads TGCGCCAGCAGCCAAGATTTCGGGCGGGAAAACATTCAGTACTTC.

The chain combines TRBV19 with TRBJ1-5; weak D call: TRBD1 (5 bases). The V and J ends lost 6 bases and 3 bases respectively, with 15 bases between them. Germline V gives CDR1 LNHDA, CDR2 SQIVND (reference sequence). The CDR3 runs to 15 residues. CDR3 DNA: TGTGCCAGTAGACCACTGGGGGGACTCAATCAGCCCCAGCATTTT. Its translation is CASRPLGGLNQPQHF.

This clone appeared a single time. V and J are TRBV29-1 and TRBJ1-2; no clear D. Germline values: CDR1 SQVTM, CDR2 ANQGSEA. The CDR3 is 12 amino acids. V was trimmed by 3 bases and J by 2 bases, leaving 7 bases between them. The chain's CDR3 is CSVEEGNYGYTF. The CDR3 region has the DNA TGCAGCGTTGAGGAGGGAAACTATGGCTACACCTTC.

J is TRBJ1-4 and V is TRBV4-1; 9 bases fit TRBD1. V dropped 5 bases and J dropped 6; count of bases not matched to a gene: 4. The germline V gene encodes CDR1 MGHRA and CDR2 YSYEKL. The CDR3 runs to 14 residues. The CDR3 loop reads CASSRTGVDEKLFF. CDR3 bases: TGCGCCAGCAGCAGGACAGGGGTGGATGAAAAACTGTTTTTT.

The DNA for the CDR3 is TGTGCCAGTAGTATTGGGCAGTCGAACACTGAAGCTTTCTTT. Its protein product is CASSIGQSNTEAFF. The chain is built from TRBV19 and TRBJ1-1; D is ambiguous. Germline V lookup: CDR1 LNHDA, CDR2 SQIVND (reference sequence). This CDR3 is built from 14 residues. The V gene lost 3 bases and the J gene lost 1 base, with 9 bases spanning the gap. The whole variable domain, filled in from reference TRBV19 and TRBJ1-1, reads DGGITQSPKYLFRKEGQNVTLSCEQNLNHDAMYWYRQDPGQGLRLIYYSQIVNDFQKGDIAEGYSVSREKKESFPLTVTSAQKNPTAFYLCASSIGQSNTEAFFGQGTRLTVV.

This clone was detected only once. The V and J genes are TRBV5-1 and TRBJ1-1; the match to TRBD1 covers 9 bases. The CDR3 length is 15 residues. With 5 bases clipped from V and 1 base from J, the junction kept 6 bases outside the gene matches. Germline V CDR1 and CDR2: SGHRS, YFSETQ. The CDR3 bases are TGCGCCAGCAGTTATGGACAGGGGTGGAACACTGAAGCTTTCTTT. Residues: CASSYGQGWNTEAFF.

The rearrangement uses TRBV13 and TRBJ2-7; D gene unclear. Germline assignment: CDR1 PRHDT and CDR2 FYEKMQ (reference sequence). Trimming took 7 bases from V and 6 from J, leaving 10 bases between them. This CDR3 contains 11 residues. The CDR3 spells CASTRHGEQYF. CDR3 DNA: TGTGCCAGCACCCGACACGGCGAGCAGTACTTC.

The rearrangement uses TRBV5-6 and TRBJ1-1; no clear D. The germline gives CDR1 SGHDT, CDR2 YYEEEE. Trimming removed 1 base at V and 2 bases at J, with 15 bases between. The CDR3 sequence is 16 residues long. CDR3 amino acids: CASSLRHREINTEAFF. The CDR3 nucleotides read TGTGCCAGCAGCTTGAGGCATCGGGAAATAAACACTGAAGCTTTCTTT. Filled out from reference TRBV5-6 and TRBJ1-1, the complete variable domain reads DAGVTQSPTHLIKTRGQQVTLRCSPKSGHDTVSWYQQALGQGPQFIFQYYEEEERQRGNFPDRFSGHQFPNYSSELNVNALLLGDSALYLCASSLRHREINTEAFFGQGTRLTVV.

V gene TRBV5-1 combines with J gene TRBJ1-5; D is undetermined. Trimming shortened V by 4 bases and J by 3 bases, and 8 bases separated the two germline ends. There are 13 residues in the CDR3. The germline gives CDR1 SGHRS, CDR2 YFSETQ. DNA of the CDR3: TGCGCCAGCAGCCCAAACCCCAATCAGCCCCAGCATTTT. It specifies CASSPNPNQPQHF.

This sequence joins TRBV27 and TRBJ2-1; the D is unclear. This CDR3 has 15 amino acids. V was shortened by 2 bases and J by 0 bases, with 8 bases between the two germline ends. CDR1 is MNHEY and CDR2 is SMNVEV in the germline V gene (reference sequence). The CDR3 region is CASSLRGYSYNEQFF. The CDR3 DNA reads TGTGCCAGCAGTTTACGAGGATACTCCTACAATGAGCAGTTCTTC.

V gene TRBV6-6 combines with J gene TRBJ2-7, with no clear D. The CDR3 runs 12 residues. Trimming pared 6 bases from V and 5 bases from J, leaving 11 bases between. Germline CDR1 MNHNY, CDR2 SVGAGI (reference sequence). CDR3 sequence: CASRDSGHEQYF. The CDR3 DNA reads as TGTGCCAGCAGAGACTCAGGTCACGAGCAGTACTTC.

This sequence joins TRBV19 and TRBJ1-1, with 10 bases identical to TRBD1. The germline gives CDR1 LNHDA, CDR2 SQIVND (reference sequence). CDR3 length: 15 residues. The junction had 7 bases not matched to a gene; V was cut back by 5 bases and J by 4 bases. CDR3: CASSSDRGVTTEAFF. CDR3 DNA sequence: TGTGCCAGTAGTTCGGACAGGGGGGTGACCACTGAAGCTTTCTTT. The full variable domain, with the rest looked up from reference TRBV19 and TRBJ1-1, is DGGITQSPKYLFRKEGQNVTLSCEQNLNHDAMYWYRQDPGQGLRLIYYSQIVNDFQKGDIAEGYSVSREKKESFPLTVTSAQKNPTAFYLCASSSDRGVTTEAFFGQGTRLTVV.

The V and J genes are TRBV23-1 and TRBJ2-7, with D uncertain. TRBV23-1 falls under the ORF class, with uncertain function. V lost 0 bases and J lost 7, with 4 bases in between. CDR3 length: 11 amino acids. The DNA of the CDR3 is TGCGCCAGCAGTCAATCTGGGGAGCAGTACTTC. This gives the protein CASSQSGEQYF.

The chain combines TRBV6-5 with TRBJ1-2, with D maybe TRBD1 (6 bases). V lost 2 bases and J lost 2, with 6 bases in between. The CDR3 sequence is 13 residues long. Germline V lookup: CDR1 MNHEY, CDR2 SVGAGI. CDR3 amino acids: CASSYGTNYGYTF. For the CDR3, the DNA is TGTGCCAGCAGTTACGGGACAAACTATGGCTACACCTTC.

The rearrangement links TRBV6-1 to TRBJ1-2; D gene unclear. This CDR3 has 13 residues. The ends were cut back, 6 bases at V and 7 bases at J, with 15 bases in the middle. The germline CDR1 and CDR2 sequences are MNHNS and SASEGT. The CDR3 nucleotides are TGTGCCAGCAGCGGGGAGGTATTTGTTGGCTACACCTTC. This sequence encodes CASSGEVFVGYTF.

V is TRBV7-8 and J is TRBJ2-6; D not resolved. This CDR3 is 19 amino acids long. Trimming pared 3 bases from V and 0 bases from J, leaving 18 bases between. CDR1 and CDR2 (germline): SGHVS, FQNEAQ. CDR3 loop: CASSFAPFRVGSGANVLTF. The CDR3 bases are TGTGCCAGCAGCTTTGCACCGTTCCGGGTTGGCTCTGGGGCCAACGTCCTGACTTTC. Using reference TRBV7-8 and TRBJ2-6 for the parts outside the CDR3, the full variable domain is GAGVSQSPRYKVAKRGQDVALRCDPISGHVSLFWYQQALGQGPEFLTYFQNEAQLDKSGLPSDRFFAERPEGSVSTLKIQRTQQEDSAVYLCASSFAPFRVGSGANVLTFGAGSRLTVL.

This clone was counted once. The chain uses TRBV19 and TRBJ1-4, with a weak D call TRBD1 (6 bases). The V end lost 1 base, the J end lost 4 bases, and 10 bases lay between the germline ends. Germline CDR1 LNHDA, CDR2 SQIVND (reference sequence). This CDR3 has 15 residues. The CDR3 here is CASSIGTASNEKLFF. In nucleotides, the CDR3 is TGTGCCAGTAGTATAGGGACAGCAAGTAATGAAAAACTGTTTTTT.

The gene calls are TRBV13 and TRBJ1-2; no firm D call. Germline V gene sequence: CDR1 PRHDT, CDR2 FYEKMQ (reference sequence). The CDR3 loop spans 12 amino acids. The V end was cut by 3 bases, the J end by 4 bases, with 6 bases between. The CDR3 protein is CASSFGIYGYTF. The CDR3 DNA reads TGTGCCAGCAGCTTTGGGATCTATGGCTACACCTTC.

This clone was counted a single time. This chain links TRBV25-1 with TRBJ1-6; TRBD1 matches at 9 bases. J was trimmed by 5 bases and V by 3 bases; bases with no gene match: 2. The CDR3 sequence is 15 residues long. Germline V gene sequence: CDR1 MGHDK, CDR2 SYGVNS. The CDR3 DNA sequence: TGTGCCAGCAGTGACGGGACAGGGAATAATTCACCCCTCCACTTT. Encoded protein: CASSDGTGNNSPLHF.

The rearrangement joins TRBV19 to TRBJ1-2; D unresolved. The V end was cut by 3 bases, the J end by 3 bases, with 2 bases between. CDR1 and CDR2 from the germline V gene are LNHDA and SQIVND (reference sequence). The CDR3 runs 11 residues. The CDR3 spells CASSIYYGYTF. CDR3 nucleotides: TGTGCCAGTAGTATCTACTATGGCTACACCTTC.

V gene TRBV11-2 combines with J gene TRBJ2-7, with TRBD2 identical over 7 bases. This CDR3 has 15 residues. The V and J ends lost 5 bases and 2 bases, in that order; junction bases with no gene match: 9. The germline CDR1 and CDR2 sequences are SGHAT and FQNNGV. CDR3 nucleotides: TGTGCCAGCAGCACTCCCTGGGGACTAACCTACGAGCAGTACTTC. Protein: CASSTPWGLTYEQYF.